The 26 T cell receptor beta chains given below trace back to one sample, sequenced in a study of memory CD4+ T cells and cytomegalovirus serostatus. Single viable CD3+CD4+CD8-CD45RO+ cells were sorted as the memory CD4+ T cells. Assay: immunoSEQ multiplex PCR; the TCRdb copy retains only in-frame clones and omits some. The table lists about 56,000 clones, around 79% of them singletons. Material: memory CD4+ T cells from blood. These receptors were collected from an adult in good health and CMV-seropositive.

This clone was observed many times. This chain uses TRBV7-2 with TRBJ1-5; TRBD1 is a possible D gene (5 bases). The CDR3 runs to 13 residues. Trimming pared 5 bases from V and 5 bases from J, leaving 10 bases between. CDR1 and CDR2 from the germline V gene are SGHTA and FQGNSA. CDR3: CASSLRGDQPQHF. As DNA, the CDR3 is TGTGCCAGCAGCCTCCGGGGGGATCAGCCCCAGCATTTT.

This sequence joins TRBV7-2 and TRBJ1-2; 7 bases fit TRBD1. The CDR3 length is 16 residues. CDR1 SGHTA and CDR2 FQGNSA come from the germline V gene. Trimming at V came to 2 bases and at J to 0 bases, leaving 6 bases not matched to a gene. The CDR3 loop is CASSLTWDRANYGYTF. The DNA of the CDR3 is TGTGCCAGCAGCTTAACCTGGGACAGAGCTAACTATGGCTACACCTTC.

The genes are TRBV29-1 and TRBJ2-5, with TRBD2 matching over 12 bases. Trimming removed 4 bases from V and 5 bases from J; junction bases left unmatched: 2. The germline CDR1 and CDR2 sequences are SQVTM and ANQGSEA. The CDR3 spans 13 residues. Here the CDR3 reads CSVGLAGVETQYF. The CDR3, as DNA: TGCAGCGTTGGACTAGCGGGAGTGGAGACCCAGTACTTC.

This clone has only one observation. The gene calls are TRBV7-6 and TRBJ2-2; 12 bases line up with TRBD1. Trimming removed 4 bases from V and 5 bases from J; junction bases left unmatched: 14. The CDR3 has 19 amino acids. Germline assignment: CDR1 SGHVS and CDR2 FNYEAQ. Here the CDR3 reads CASSSNLPGQGAPTGELFF. The DNA for the CDR3 is TGTGCCAGCAGCTCCAACCTACCGGGACAGGGGGCCCCAACCGGGGAGCTGTTTTTT.

The chain recombines TRBV15 with TRBJ1-5; weak D call: TRBD1 (6 bases). The length of the CDR3 is 15 residues. The ends were cut back, 0 bases at V and 5 bases at J, with 11 bases in the middle. CDR1 is LNHNV, CDR2 YYDKDF, per germline (reference sequence). This CDR3 reads CATSRDGQPDQPQHF. Here the CDR3 DNA reads TGTGCCACCAGCAGAGACGGACAGCCTGATCAGCCCCAGCATTTT.

The chain links TRBV29-1 to TRBJ2-1; D uncertain. Germline loops: CDR1 SQVTM, CDR2 ANQGSEA. Trimming removed 4 bases from V and 4 bases from J, with 11 bases in between. This CDR3 comprises 13 residues. The CDR3 bases are TGCAGCGTTGGGAGCGTGAGTTACAATGAGCAGTTCTTC. It codes for CSVGSVSYNEQFF.

The chain employs TRBV11-2 and TRBJ2-7, with TRBD1 as a possible D gene (5 bases). Trimming took off 3 bases at V and 13 bases at J, with 16 bases between the two ends. Germline CDR1 reads SGHAT; CDR2 reads FQNNGV. The CDR3 runs 12 residues. The CDR3 DNA follows: TGTGCCAGCAGCTTTGTCGGTCAGGGTGGATACTTC. Its translation: CASSFVGQGGYF.

This clone occurred a few times. The rearrangement uses TRBV7-8 and TRBJ2-3; tentative D call: TRBD2 (5 bases). V lost 0 bases and J lost 5, with 15 bases in between. The CDR3 consists of 16 residues. In germline, CDR1 is SGHVS, CDR2 FQNEAQ. The CDR3 bases are TGTGCCAGCAGCTTAGCGCAAATAAACCGGGGAGATACGCAGTATTTT. Protein product: CASSLAQINRGDTQYF.

The chain employs TRBV7-2 and TRBJ2-7; D possibly matches TRBD1 or TRBD2 (6 bases each). Trimming stripped 2 bases from V and 6 bases from J, with 11 bases between. The germline CDR1 and CDR2 sequences are SGHTA and FQGNSA. This CDR3 is 13 amino acids long. The CDR3, as DNA: TGTGCCAGCAGCTTATCACAGGGAGGCGAGCAGTACGTC. It codes for CASSLSQGGEQYV.

The rearrangement links TRBV19 to TRBJ2-5, with D perhaps matching TRBD2 (5 bases). Trimming cost V 3 bases and J 2 bases, with 13 bases left between them. The CDR3 runs to 15 residues. Germline V gives CDR1 LNHDA, CDR2 SQIVND (reference sequence). In DNA, the CDR3 is TGTGCCAGTAGTATTGGAGGTACCGCACAAGAGACCCAGTACTTC. Translation gives CASSIGGTAQETQYF.

The genes are TRBV5-6 and TRBJ2-1; D ambiguous. This CDR3 contains 15 residues. The V gene's germline CDR1 is SGHDT and CDR2 YYEEEE. Trimming took 1 base from V and 3 from J, leaving 11 bases between them. In DNA, the CDR3 is TGTGCCAGCAGCTTGCTCCGTGAATTCTACAATGAGCAGTTCTTC. Its translation is CASSLLREFYNEQFF. The full variable domain, rest sourced from reference TRBV5-6 and TRBJ2-1, is DAGVTQSPTHLIKTRGQQVTLRCSPKSGHDTVSWYQQALGQGPQFIFQYYEEEERQRGNFPDRFSGHQFPNYSSELNVNALLLGDSALYLCASSLLREFYNEQFFGPGTRLTVL.

The chain uses TRBV5-1 and TRBJ2-1; the match to TRBD1 covers 7 bases. CDR1 and CDR2 (germline): SGHRS, YFSETQ. The CDR3 runs 15 residues. V was pared by 5 bases and J by 8 bases, with 13 bases of the junction left unmatched. The chain's CDR3 is CASRSSGGSMYEQFF. In DNA, the CDR3 is TGCGCCAGCAGGTCCTCAGGGGGATCGATGTATGAGCAGTTCTTC.

The chain has TRBV18 and TRBJ1-1; D is uncertain. This CDR3 spans 16 amino acids. Germline V gene sequence: CDR1 KGHSH, CDR2 LQKENI. V lost 3 bases and J 3 bases, leaving 17 bases between the germline ends. The CDR3 reads CASSPSIGKMDTEAFF. CDR3 nucleotide sequence: TGTGCCAGCTCACCTTCTATCGGGAAAATGGACACTGAAGCTTTCTTT.

The J gene is TRBJ2-1, the V gene TRBV7-9; unclear D gene. Germline V CDR1 and CDR2: SEHNR, FQNEAQ (reference sequence). Trimming removed 4 bases at V and 8 bases at J, with 12 bases between. The CDR3 covers 13 residues. This CDR3 is CASSWTRKDEQFF. CDR3 nucleotide sequence: TGTGCCAGCAGCTGGACCCGGAAGGATGAGCAGTTCTTC.

This clone was seen more than once but under ten times. Here the CDR3 reads CASSLGIGTQYF. DNA of the CDR3: TGTGCCAGCAGCTTAGGTATAGGGACGCAGTATTTT. The chain is built from TRBV13 and TRBJ2-3; D is unresolved. Trimming pared 0 bases from V and 9 bases from J, leaving 7 bases between. The CDR3 totals 12 residues. Germline V gene sequence: CDR1 PRHDT, CDR2 FYEKMQ (reference sequence).

This CDR3 is CAWSLGLAGGIDTQYF. The CDR3 nucleotides read TGTGCCTGGAGCTTGGGACTAGCGGGAGGGATAGATACGCAGTATTTT. The V and J genes are TRBV30 and TRBJ2-3, with TRBD2 matching over 16 bases. Per the germline V gene, CDR1 is GTSNPN and CDR2 is SVGIG (reference sequence). This CDR3 has 16 residues. V shed 3 bases, J shed 5 bases, and the junction held 5 bases outside the gene matches.

The rearrangement joins TRBV7-2 to TRBJ1-5; 8 bases fit TRBD1. V was pared by 1 base and J by 4 bases, with 3 bases of the junction left unmatched. The germline V gene has CDR1 SGHTA and CDR2 FQGNSA. This CDR3 contains 15 residues. The DNA of the CDR3 is TGTGCCAGCAGCTTAGAATGGACAGGGAATCAGCCCCAGCATTTT. Encoded protein: CASSLEWTGNQPQHF.

The chain has TRBV2 and TRBJ2-3; the D is unclear. The CDR3 sequence is 12 residues long. V shed 7 bases and J shed 4 bases, with 9 bases lying between them. Germline CDR1 and CDR2: SNHLY and FYNNEI. The chain's CDR3 is CASINEADTQYF. CDR3 in DNA: TGTGCCAGCATTAATGAGGCAGATACGCAGTATTTT. Full variable domain (outside the CDR3, taken from reference TRBV2 and TRBJ2-3): EPEVTQTPSHQVTQMGQEVILRCVPISNHLYFYWYRQILGQKVEFLVSFYNNEISEKSEIFDDQFSVERPDGSNFTLKIRSTKLEDSAMYFCASINEADTQYFGPGTRLTVL.

The chain uses TRBV18 and TRBJ2-7; D might be TRBD1 or TRBD2, each matching 6 bases. Trimming took 2 bases from V and 2 from J, leaving 16 bases between them. Germline V gene lookup returns CDR1 KGHSH and CDR2 LQKENI. This CDR3 region has 16 residues. The CDR3 protein is CASSPAGGTRAYEQYF. The CDR3 DNA sequence: TGTGCCAGCTCACCAGCAGGCGGGACAAGAGCCTACGAGCAGTACTTC.

The chain carries TRBV29-1 and TRBJ2-1, with TRBD2 matching 9 bases. After removal of 4 bases from V and 5 bases from J, the junction contained 6 bases not matched to a gene. The CDR3 is 14 amino acids. Germline V lookup: CDR1 SQVTM, CDR2 ANQGSEA. CDR3 sequence (DNA): TGCAGCGTTGTACCTAGCGGGATAAACAATGAGCAGTTCTTC. It is translated as CSVVPSGINNEQFF.

The chain couples TRBV18 to TRBJ1-1; D remains ambiguous. Deletions cut 6 bases from V and 0 bases from J, with 11 bases between. Germline V gives CDR1 KGHSH, CDR2 LQKENI. The CDR3 runs 14 residues. CDR3 in DNA: TGTGCCAGCTCCCTGACGGAGATGAACACTGAAGCTTTCTTT. This gives the protein CASSLTEMNTEAFF.

The genes are TRBV29-1 and TRBJ2-2; TRBD1 matches 9 bases. This CDR3 spans 16 amino acids. Germline V gives CDR1 SQVTM, CDR2 ANQGSEA. J lost 4 bases, V lost 7 bases, and 13 bases had no gene match. The CDR3 DNA reads TGCAGCGAGAGACTTGACAGGGGGACCCTCACCGGGGAGCTGTTTTTT. Its translation: CSERLDRGTLTGELFF.

This chain links TRBV7-2 with TRBJ1-2; D remains ambiguous. V was cut by 3 bases and J by 8 bases, with 13 bases left in between. The germline V gene encodes CDR1 SGHTA and CDR2 FQGNSA. The CDR3 length is 13 residues. CDR3 in DNA: TGTGCCAGCAGCTTGTCACAGCTCGGCGGCTACACCTTC. Protein sequence: CASSLSQLGGYTF.

The CDR3 region is CASRGSGAGNTEAFF. CDR3 coding DNA: TGTGCCAGCAGGGGTTCGGGGGCCGGGAACACTGAAGCTTTCTTT. The rearrangement uses TRBV6-5 and TRBJ1-1; tentative D call: TRBD1 (6 bases). CDR3 length: 15 amino acids. Germline V gives CDR1 MNHEY, CDR2 SVGAGI. Between the trimmed V and J ends, which lost 6 bases and 1 base, there was a span of 15 bases.

This chain connects TRBV9 to TRBJ2-1; D is possibly TRBD1 or TRBD2 (6 bases each). With 2 bases removed from V and 4 bases from J, the gap between germline ends came to 16 bases. The CDR3 is 16 amino acids. Per the germline V gene, CDR1 is SGDLS and CDR2 is YYNGEE. The CDR3 bases are TGTGCCAGCAGCGTTCGGGGCGGGACAATTTACAATGAGCAGTTCTTC. This encodes CASSVRGGTIYNEQFF.

This clone showed up just once. The chain combines TRBV18 with TRBJ1-1; D uncertain. CDR1 is KGHSH and CDR2 is LQKENI in the germline V gene. The CDR3 is 18 amino acids. Trimming cost V 3 bases and J 0 bases, with 20 bases left between them. As DNA, the CDR3 is TGTGCCAGCTCACCCGTCCCGCATTTTGGAGAAGTGAACACTGAAGCTTTCTTT. Its protein is CASSPVPHFGEVNTEAFF.